Presented here are 7 T cell receptor beta chains from one specimen sequenced in a study of T cell changes during pregnancy in multiple sclerosis. Using immunoSEQ multiplex PCR, the repertoire was profiled, and TCRdb retains in-frame clones only, with some absent. The table lists 100,000 or so clones, approximately 93% of them singletons. The sample here was peripheral blood, taken after pregnancy. The receptors stem from a female donor with multiple sclerosis, enrolled in a pregnancy study.

This clone was observed a handful of times. This rearrangement joins TRBV10-3 to TRBJ1-1; no clear D gene. CDR1 and CDR2 from the germline V gene are ENHRY and SYGVKD. With 3 bases removed from V and 2 bases from J, the gap between germline ends came to 7 bases. The CDR3 consists of 13 residues. The CDR3 here is CAISERGNTEAFF. The CDR3 DNA reads as TGTGCCATCAGTGAACGGGGAAACACTGAAGCTTTCTTT.

The chain couples TRBV19 to TRBJ2-5, with D possibly being TRBD2 (5 bases). CDR1 is LNHDA and CDR2 is SQIVND in the germline V gene (reference sequence). The V and J ends lost 4 bases and 2 bases respectively, with 17 bases between them. The length of the CDR3 is 16 residues. CDR3 in DNA: TGTGCCAGTAGTACCTGGACTGAGATGCGACAAGAGACCCAGTACTTC. Translation gives CASSTWTEMRQETQYF.

Only one count was recorded for this clone. The rearrangement uses TRBV27 and TRBJ2-6, with unresolved D. V was pared by 6 bases and J by 0 bases, with 6 bases between. CDR3 length: 14 amino acids. Germline CDR1 and CDR2: MNHEY and SMNVEV (reference sequence). The CDR3 region is CASSWASGANVLTF. The DNA of the CDR3 is TGTGCCAGCAGCTGGGCCTCTGGGGCCAACGTCCTGACTTTC. The full variable domain, its missing parts supplied by reference TRBV27 and TRBJ2-6, is EAQVTQNPRYLITVTGKKLTVTCSQNMNHEYMSWYRQDPGLGLRQIYYSMNVEVTDKGDVPEGYKVSRKEKRNFPLILESPSPNQTSLYFCASSWASGANVLTFGAGSRLTVL.

V is TRBV7-9 and J is TRBJ2-1; maybe TRBD1 (5 bases). V gave up 3 bases and J gave up 10 bases, with 10 bases separating them. The CDR3 loop spans 12 amino acids. CDR1 SEHNR and CDR2 FQNEAQ come from the germline V gene (reference sequence). The CDR3 protein is CASSFWGREQFF. The CDR3 coding sequence is TGTGCCAGCAGCTTCTGGGGCAGGGAGCAGTTCTTC.

The chain is built from TRBV7-9 and TRBJ2-2, with no clear D. Germline V gene sequence: CDR1 SEHNR, CDR2 FQNEAQ (reference sequence). This CDR3 comprises 18 residues. V gave up 3 bases and J gave up 3 bases, with 20 bases separating them. The DNA of the CDR3 is TGTGCCAGCAGCTTCGCGCTACAGCCCGGTAAATACACCGGGGAGCTGTTTTTT. Amino acids: CASSFALQPGKYTGELFF.

V and J are TRBV5-1 and TRBJ2-2; 8 positions match TRBD1. The CDR3 runs 16 residues. The germline gives CDR1 SGHRS, CDR2 YFSETQ. Trimming removed 3 bases from V and 2 bases from J; junction bases left unmatched: 6. This CDR3 reads CASSSKGTGNTGELFF. The CDR3 DNA follows: TGCGCCAGCAGCTCTAAAGGGACAGGTAACACCGGGGAGCTGTTTTTT. The full variable domain, in which reference TRBV5-1 and TRBJ2-2 provide the parts outside the CDR3, is KAGVTQTPRYLIKTRGQQVTLSCSPISGHRSVSWYQQTPGQGLQFLFEYFSETQRNKGNFPGRFSGRQFSNSRSEMNVSTLELGDSALYLCASSSKGTGNTGELFFGEGSRLTVL.

The gene calls are TRBV7-2 and TRBJ1-3; a possible D gene is TRBD1 (6 bases). The V gene's germline CDR1 is SGHTA and CDR2 FQGNSA. The CDR3 spans 15 residues. The V gene lost 1 base and the J gene lost 4 bases, with 11 bases spanning the gap. The DNA for the CDR3 is TGTGCCAGCAGCTTAGACAGGGCGGCAGGAAACACCATATATTTT. Translated: CASSLDRAAGNTIYF.